This TCR beta chain was identified during a study of OX40 agonist ivuxolimab in advanced cancers. Sequenced by immunoSEQ multiplex PCR; TCRdb stores in-frame clones only, minus some. The sample includes tens of thousands of clones, around 90% of them seen just once. Sequencing was performed on CD4+ or CD8+ T cells sorted from blood, taken in a trial of the OX40 agonist ivuxolimab. This clonotype was obtained from an adult with an advanced solid tumor such as melanoma, head and neck, liver or kidney cancer.

CDR3: CASSASGGGGSPLHF. The CDR3 bases are TGTGCCAGTAGTGCCTCCGGTGGGGGAGGCTCACCCCTCCACTTT. V gene TRBV19 combines with J gene TRBJ1-6, with D perhaps TRBD1 (5 bases). Germline V gene lookup returns CDR1 LNHDA and CDR2 SQIVND (reference sequence). V was cut by 5 bases and J by 10 bases, with 18 bases left in between. The CDR3 consists of 15 residues. The full variable domain, in which reference TRBV19 and TRBJ1-6 provide the parts outside the CDR3, is DGGITQSPKYLFRKEGQNVTLSCEQNLNHDAMYWYRQDPGQGLRLIYYSQIVNDFQKGDIAEGYSVSREKKESFPLTVTSAQKNPTAFYLCASSASGGGGSPLHFGNGTRLTVT.